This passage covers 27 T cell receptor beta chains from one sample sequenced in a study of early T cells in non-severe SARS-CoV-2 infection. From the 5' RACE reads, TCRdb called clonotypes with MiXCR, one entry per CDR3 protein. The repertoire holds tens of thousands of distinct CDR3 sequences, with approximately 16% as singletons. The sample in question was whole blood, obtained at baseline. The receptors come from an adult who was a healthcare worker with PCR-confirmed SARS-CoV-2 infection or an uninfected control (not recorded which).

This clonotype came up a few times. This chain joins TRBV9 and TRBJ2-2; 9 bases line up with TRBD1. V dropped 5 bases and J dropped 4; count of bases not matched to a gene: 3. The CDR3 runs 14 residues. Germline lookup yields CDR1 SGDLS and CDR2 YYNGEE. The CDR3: CASRGQGGTGELFF. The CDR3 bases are TGTGCCAGCAGGGGACAGGGAGGCACCGGGGAGCTGTTTTTT.

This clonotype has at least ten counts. This CDR3 reads CASSWGDTDTQYF. The CDR3 DNA reads as TGTGCCAGCAGCTGGGGGGACACAGATACGCAGTATTTT. This chain joins TRBV7-9 and TRBJ2-3, with a tentative D call TRBD2 (6 bases). V lost 4 bases to trimming and J lost 2 bases, with 7 bases between them. CDR3 length equals 13 residues. CDR1 and CDR2 (germline): SEHNR, FQNEAQ (reference sequence).

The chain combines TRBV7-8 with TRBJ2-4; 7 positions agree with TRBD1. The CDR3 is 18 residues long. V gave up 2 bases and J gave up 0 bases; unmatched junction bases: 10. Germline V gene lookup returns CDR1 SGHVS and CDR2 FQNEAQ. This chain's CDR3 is CASSLRGRGSIAKNIQYF. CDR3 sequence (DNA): TGTGCCAGCAGCTTAAGGGGGCGCGGTTCCATAGCCAAAAACATTCAGTACTTC.

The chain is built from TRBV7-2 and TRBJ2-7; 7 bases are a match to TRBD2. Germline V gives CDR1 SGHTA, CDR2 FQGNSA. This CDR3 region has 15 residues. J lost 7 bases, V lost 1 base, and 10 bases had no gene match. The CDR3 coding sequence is TGTGCCAGCAGCTTAGTGGGCGGGGGAACGCGGGAGCAGTACTTC. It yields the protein CASSLVGGGTREQYF.

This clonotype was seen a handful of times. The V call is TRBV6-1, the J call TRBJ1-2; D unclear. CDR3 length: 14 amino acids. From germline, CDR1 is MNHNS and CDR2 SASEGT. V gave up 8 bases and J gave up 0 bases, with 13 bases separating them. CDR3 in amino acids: CASGQLETNYGYTF. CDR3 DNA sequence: TGTGCCAGCGGGCAACTGGAGACTAACTATGGCTACACCTTC.

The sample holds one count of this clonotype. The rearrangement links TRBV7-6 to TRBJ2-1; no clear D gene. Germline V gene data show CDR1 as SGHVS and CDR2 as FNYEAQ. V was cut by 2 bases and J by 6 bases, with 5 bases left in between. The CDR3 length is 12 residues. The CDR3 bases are TGTGCCAGCAGCTTATTATTCAATGAGCAGTTCTTC. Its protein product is CASSLLFNEQFF.

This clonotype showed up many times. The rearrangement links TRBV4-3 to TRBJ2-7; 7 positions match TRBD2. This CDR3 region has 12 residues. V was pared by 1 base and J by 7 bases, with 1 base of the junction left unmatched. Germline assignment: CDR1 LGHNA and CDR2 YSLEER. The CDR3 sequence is CASSQGAGEQYF. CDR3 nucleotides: TGCGCCAGCAGCCAAGGAGCGGGGGAGCAGTACTTC.

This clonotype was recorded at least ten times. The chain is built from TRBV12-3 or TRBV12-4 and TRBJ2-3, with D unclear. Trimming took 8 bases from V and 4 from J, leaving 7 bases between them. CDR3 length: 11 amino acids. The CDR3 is CASGSADTQYF. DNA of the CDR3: TGTGCCAGCGGCTCGGCAGATACGCAGTATTTT.

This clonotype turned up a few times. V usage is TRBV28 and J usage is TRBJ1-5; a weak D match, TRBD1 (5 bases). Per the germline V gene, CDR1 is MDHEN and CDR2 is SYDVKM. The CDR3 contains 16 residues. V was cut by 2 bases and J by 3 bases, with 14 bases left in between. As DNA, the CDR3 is TGTGCCAGCAGTTTACCCGACAGCCTATTCAATCAGCCCCAGCATTTT. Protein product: CASSLPDSLFNQPQHF. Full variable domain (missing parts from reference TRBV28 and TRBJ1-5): DVKVTQSSRYLVKRTGEKVFLECVQDMDHENMFWYRQDPGLGLRLIYFSYDVKMKEKGDIPEGYSVSREKKERFSLILESASTNQTSMYLCASSLPDSLFNQPQHFGDGTRLSIL.

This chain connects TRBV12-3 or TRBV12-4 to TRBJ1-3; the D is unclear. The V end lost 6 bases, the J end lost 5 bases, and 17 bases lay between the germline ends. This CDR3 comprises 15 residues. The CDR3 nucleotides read TGTGCCAGCAGCCTCTCAAGTATTAACCGAAACACCATATATTTT. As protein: CASSLSSINRNTIYF.

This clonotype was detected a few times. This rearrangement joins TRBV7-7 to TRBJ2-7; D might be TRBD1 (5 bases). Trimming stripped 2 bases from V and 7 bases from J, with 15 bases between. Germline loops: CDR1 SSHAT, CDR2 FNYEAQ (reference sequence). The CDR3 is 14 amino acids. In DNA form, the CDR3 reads TGTGCCAGCAGCTTATTTCAAGGGGATCGTGAGCAGTACTTC. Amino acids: CASSLFQGDREQYF.

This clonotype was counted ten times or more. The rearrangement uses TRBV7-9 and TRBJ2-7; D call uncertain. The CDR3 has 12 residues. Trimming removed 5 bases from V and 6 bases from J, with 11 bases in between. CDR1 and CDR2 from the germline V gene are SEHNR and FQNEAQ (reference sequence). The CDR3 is CASSPVVGEQYF. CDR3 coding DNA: TGTGCCAGCAGCCCGGTAGTGGGCGAGCAGTACTTC. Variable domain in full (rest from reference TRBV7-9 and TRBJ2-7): DTGVSQNPRHKITKRGQNVTFRCDPISEHNRLYWYRQTLGQGPEFLTYFQNEAQLEKSRLLSDRFSAERPKGSFSTLEIQRTEQGDSAMYLCASSPVVGEQYFGPGTRLTVT.

DNA for the CDR3: TGCAGTGCTAGACGGCGAGCCTACGAGCAGTACTTC. Protein: CSARRRAYEQYF. The chain combines TRBV20-1 with TRBJ2-7; D not resolved. Germline V gene sequence: CDR1 DFQATT, CDR2 SNEGSKA (reference sequence). This CDR3 region has 12 residues. Trimming cost V 2 bases and J 2 bases, with 7 bases left between them.

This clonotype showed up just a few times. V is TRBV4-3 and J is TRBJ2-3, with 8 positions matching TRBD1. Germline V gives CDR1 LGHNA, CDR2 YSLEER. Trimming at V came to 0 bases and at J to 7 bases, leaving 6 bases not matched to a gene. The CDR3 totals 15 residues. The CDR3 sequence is CASSQDQGARYTQYF. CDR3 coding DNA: TGCGCCAGCAGCCAAGATCAGGGGGCAAGATATACGCAGTATTTT.

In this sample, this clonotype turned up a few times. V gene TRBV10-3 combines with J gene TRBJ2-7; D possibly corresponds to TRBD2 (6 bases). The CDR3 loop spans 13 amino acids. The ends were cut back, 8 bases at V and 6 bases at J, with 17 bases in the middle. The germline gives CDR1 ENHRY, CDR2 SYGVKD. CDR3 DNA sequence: TGTGCCATCGGGGAGGTTGGGTACGGCGAGCAGTACTTC. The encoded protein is CAIGEVGYGEQYF.

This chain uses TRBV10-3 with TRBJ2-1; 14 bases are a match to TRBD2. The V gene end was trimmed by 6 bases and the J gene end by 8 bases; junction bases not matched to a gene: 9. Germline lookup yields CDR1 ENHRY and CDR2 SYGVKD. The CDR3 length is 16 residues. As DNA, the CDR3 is TGTGCCATCAGGGAACCGGGACTAGCGGGAGCAGATGAGCAGTTCTTC. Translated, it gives CAIREPGLAGADEQFF.

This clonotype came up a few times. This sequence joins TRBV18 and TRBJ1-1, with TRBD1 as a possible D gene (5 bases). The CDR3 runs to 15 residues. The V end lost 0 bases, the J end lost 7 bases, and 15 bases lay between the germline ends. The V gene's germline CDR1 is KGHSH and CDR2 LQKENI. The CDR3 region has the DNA TGTGCCAGCTCACCACCCCTCTTGAGGGGAGGTGAAGCTTTCTTT. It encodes CASSPPLLRGGEAFF.

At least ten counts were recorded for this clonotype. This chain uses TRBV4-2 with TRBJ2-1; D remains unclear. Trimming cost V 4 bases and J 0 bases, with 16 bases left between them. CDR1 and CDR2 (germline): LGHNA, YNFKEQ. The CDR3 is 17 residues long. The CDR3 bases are TGTGCCAGCAGCCGGGCCCCCAGGAGCAGCTCCTACAATGAGCAGTTCTTC. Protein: CASSRAPRSSSYNEQFF.

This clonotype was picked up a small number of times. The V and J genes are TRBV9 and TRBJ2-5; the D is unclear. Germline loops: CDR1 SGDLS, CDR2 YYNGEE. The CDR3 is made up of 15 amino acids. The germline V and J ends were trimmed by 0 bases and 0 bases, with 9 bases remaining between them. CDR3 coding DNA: TGTGCCAGCAGCGTAGGCTACCGCGACCAAGAGACCCAGTACTTC. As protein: CASSVGYRDQETQYF.

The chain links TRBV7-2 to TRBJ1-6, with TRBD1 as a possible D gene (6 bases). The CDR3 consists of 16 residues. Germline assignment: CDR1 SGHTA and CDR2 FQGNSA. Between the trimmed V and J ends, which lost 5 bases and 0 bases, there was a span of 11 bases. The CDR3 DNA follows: TGTGCCAGCAGCCCACAGGGTAGCTCCTATAATTCACCCCTCCACTTT. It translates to CASSPQGSSYNSPLHF.

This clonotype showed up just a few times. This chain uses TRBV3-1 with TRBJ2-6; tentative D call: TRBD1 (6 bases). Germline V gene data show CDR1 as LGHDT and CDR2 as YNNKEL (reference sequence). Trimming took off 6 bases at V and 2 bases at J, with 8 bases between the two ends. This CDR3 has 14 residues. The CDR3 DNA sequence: TGTGCCAGCAGTGCAGGGGCTGGGGCCAACGTCCTGACTTTC. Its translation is CASSAGAGANVLTF. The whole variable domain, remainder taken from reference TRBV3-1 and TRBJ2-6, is DTAVSQTPKYLVTQMGNDKSIKCEQNLGHDTMYWYKQDSKKFLKIMFSYNNKELIINETVPNRFSPKSPDKAHLNLHINSLELGDSAVYFCASSAGAGANVLTFGAGSRLTVL.

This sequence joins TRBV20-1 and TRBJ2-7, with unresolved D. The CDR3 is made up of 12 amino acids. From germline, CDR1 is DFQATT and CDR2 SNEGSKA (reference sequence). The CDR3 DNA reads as TGCTCTACCCGGCCTGACGGCTACGAGCAGTACTTC. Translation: CSTRPDGYEQYF.

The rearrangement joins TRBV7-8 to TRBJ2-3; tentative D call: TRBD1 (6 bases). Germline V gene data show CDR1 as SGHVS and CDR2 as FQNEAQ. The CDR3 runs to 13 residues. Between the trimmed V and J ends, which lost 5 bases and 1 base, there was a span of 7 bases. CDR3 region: CASSNRGTDTQYF. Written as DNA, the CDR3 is TGTGCCAGCAGCAACAGGGGCACAGATACGCAGTATTTT.

The CDR3 region is CASSLSPLTGLNTGELFF. CDR3 DNA: TGTGCCAGCAGTTTGAGCCCATTGACAGGGTTAAACACCGGGGAGCTGTTTTTT. The chain joins TRBV28 to TRBJ2-2, with 7 bases aligning to TRBD1. CDR1 MDHEN and CDR2 SYDVKM come from the germline V gene. CDR3 length: 18 residues. J was trimmed by 2 bases and V by 3 bases; bases with no gene match: 12.

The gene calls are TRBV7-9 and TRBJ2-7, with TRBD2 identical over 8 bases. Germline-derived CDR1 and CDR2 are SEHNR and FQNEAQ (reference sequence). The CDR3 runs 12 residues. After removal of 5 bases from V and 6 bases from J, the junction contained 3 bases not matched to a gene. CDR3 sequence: CASSIGTSEQYF. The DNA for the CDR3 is TGTGCCAGCAGCATCGGGACTAGCGAGCAGTACTTC.

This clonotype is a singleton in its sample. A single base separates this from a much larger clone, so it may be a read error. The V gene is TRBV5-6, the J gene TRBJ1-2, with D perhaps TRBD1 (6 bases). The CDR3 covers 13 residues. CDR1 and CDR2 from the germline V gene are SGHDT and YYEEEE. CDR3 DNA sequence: TGTGTCAGCAGGTGGACAGCTAACTATGGCTACACCTTC. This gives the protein CVSRWTANYGYTF.

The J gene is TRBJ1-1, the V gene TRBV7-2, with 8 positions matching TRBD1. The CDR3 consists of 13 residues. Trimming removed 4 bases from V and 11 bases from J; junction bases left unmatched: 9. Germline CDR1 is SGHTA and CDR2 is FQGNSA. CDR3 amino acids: CASSSTGEVNAFF. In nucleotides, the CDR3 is TGTGCCAGCAGCTCGACAGGGGAGGTGAATGCTTTCTTT.